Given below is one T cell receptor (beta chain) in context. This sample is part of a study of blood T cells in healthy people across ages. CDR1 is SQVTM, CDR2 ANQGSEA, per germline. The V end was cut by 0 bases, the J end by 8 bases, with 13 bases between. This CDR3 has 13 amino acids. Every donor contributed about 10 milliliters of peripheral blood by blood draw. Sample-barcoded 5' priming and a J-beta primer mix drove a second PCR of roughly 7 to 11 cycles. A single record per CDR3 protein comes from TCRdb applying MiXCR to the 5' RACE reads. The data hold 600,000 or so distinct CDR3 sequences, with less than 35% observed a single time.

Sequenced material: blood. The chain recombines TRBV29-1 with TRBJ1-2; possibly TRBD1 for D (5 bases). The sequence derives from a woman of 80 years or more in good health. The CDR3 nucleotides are TGCAGCGTTGAAGATCCGAGGGGCACGGGCTACACCTTC. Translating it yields CSVEDPRGTGYTF.